The rows below give T cell receptor beta chains drawn from one sample of a study of T cells and Merkel cell carcinoma outcomes. TCRdb's table, derived via immunoSEQ multiplex PCR, lists solely in-frame clones and lacks some. The table records some 19,000 clones, around 79% of them present only once. Material: tumor tissue from Merkel cell carcinoma. These receptors were collected from a human donor with Merkel cell carcinoma. Both conserved end residues are part of each CDR3. The D gene is left open where the match is weak. Clone size, where shown, is once, few, many, or a class for clones that have expanded.

j_call: TRBJ1-1; d_call: -; v_call: TRBV7-2; clone_size: -; cdr3_nt: TGTGCCAGCAGCTTAGAAGGGATAATGAACACTGAAGCTTTCTTT; cdr3_aa: CASSLEGIMNTEAFF
j_call: TRBJ2-1; d_call: TRBD2; v_call: TRBV5-1; clone_size: -; cdr3_nt: TGCGCCAGCAGCACGGGACTAGTTAAGTTCTTC; cdr3_aa: CASSTGLVKFF
j_call: TRBJ1-2; d_call: TRBD1; v_call: TRBV25-1; clone_size: few; cdr3_nt: TGTGCCAGCAGTGAAACTTGGACAGGGGATGGCTACACCTTC; cdr3_aa: CASSETWTGDGYTF
j_call: TRBJ2-2; d_call: TRBD2; v_call: TRBV6-5; clone_size: -; cdr3_nt: TGTGCCAGCAGACCGGGAGGGGACACCGGGGAGCTGTTTTTT; cdr3_aa: CASRPGGDTGELFF
j_call: TRBJ1-1; d_call: -; v_call: TRBV27; clone_size: few; cdr3_nt: TGTGCCAGCAGTTTGACGGGGACTGAAGCTTTCTTT; cdr3_aa: CASSLTGTEAFF
j_call: TRBJ1-1; d_call: -; v_call: TRBV29-1; clone_size: -; cdr3_nt: TGCAGCGGAGGGAGTCCTAACACTGAAGCTTTCTTT; cdr3_aa: CSGGSPNTEAFF
j_call: TRBJ2-1; d_call: -; v_call: TRBV7-9; clone_size: few; cdr3_nt: TGTGCCAGCAGCTTATTATTCCCAGAGCAGTTCTTC; cdr3_aa: CASSLLFPEQFF
j_call: TRBJ2-1; d_call: -; v_call: TRBV30; clone_size: medium-sized; cdr3_nt: TGTGCCTGGAGTGGGCTAGCTTCCTACAATGAGCAGTTCTTC; cdr3_aa: CAWSGLASYNEQFF
j_call: TRBJ2-5; d_call: -; v_call: TRBV14; clone_size: -; cdr3_nt: TGTGCCAGCAGCCAAGAGGCCTGGAGACAGCGCCAAGAGACCCAGTACTTC; cdr3_aa: CASSQEAWRQRQETQYF
j_call: TRBJ1-2; d_call: TRBD1; v_call: TRBV6-1; clone_size: -; cdr3_nt: TGTGCCAGCAGTGACTGGGGACAGGGTGATGGCTACACCTTC; cdr3_aa: CASSDWGQGDGYTF
j_call: TRBJ1-4; d_call: -; v_call: TRBV9; clone_size: -; cdr3_nt: TGTGCCAGCAACCTCGACGGAAAAAATGAAAAACTGTTTTTT; cdr3_aa: CASNLDGKNEKLFF
j_call: TRBJ2-5; d_call: -; v_call: TRBV4-1; clone_size: -; cdr3_nt: TGCGCCAGCAGCCACCAGGGGACAAAGACCCAGTACTTC; cdr3_aa: CASSHQGTKTQYF
j_call: TRBJ2-5; d_call: -; v_call: TRBV18; clone_size: -; cdr3_nt: TGTGCCAGCTCACCTGGACAGGGAGGGCAGACCCAGTACTTC; cdr3_aa: CASSPGQGGQTQYF
j_call: TRBJ2-7; d_call: -; v_call: TRBV7-9; clone_size: -; cdr3_nt: TGTGCCAGCAGCCACGGGGACCACGAGCAGTACTTC; cdr3_aa: CASSHGDHEQYF
j_call: TRBJ2-4; d_call: -; v_call: TRBV29-1; clone_size: -; cdr3_nt: TGCAGCGTGACCACGGGGGCCAAAAACATTCAGTACTTC; cdr3_aa: CSVTTGAKNIQYF
j_call: TRBJ2-5; d_call: -; v_call: TRBV5-6; clone_size: -; cdr3_nt: TGTGCCAGCAGCTTTTTGAAGCGGCCCCAAGAGACCCAGTACTTC; cdr3_aa: CASSFLKRPQETQYF
j_call: TRBJ2-1; d_call: TRBD2; v_call: TRBV5-1; clone_size: -; cdr3_nt: TGCGCCAGCAGCTTTGGGGGGGGTCGAAATGAGCAGTTCTTC; cdr3_aa: CASSFGGGRNEQFF